The present T cell receptor (beta chain) was sequenced within a study of a mutant IDH1 vaccine in newly diagnosed glioma. Study information: Patients under treatment included 62.5% males and approximately 38% females and had a mean age of approximately 40 years. Radiotherapy, temozolomide, or both had been given previously, and both were given to most. Study-wide results and caveats: Immune responses arising from the vaccine appeared in about 93% of patients.

As to this clone: The antigen is not known.

Time point reported: baseline, week 1 (first vaccination visit). Regarding treatment: pre-vaccination baseline after standard-of-care therapy. Sequencing was performed with immunoSEQ multiplex PCR; in TCRdb, only in-frame clones are kept and a portion is missing. The top ten hold around 21% of the sample, which has about 54,000 clones, about 82% seen once. This clonotype was obtained from a man between 18 and 35 years old with glioma. This specimen was PBMCs, taken from a glioma patient treated with radiotherapy, temozolomide or both.

The CDR3 DNA sequence: TGTGCCATCAGTGAGTTTTCCGGGACAGGGACCGAACAGTACTTC. This encodes CAISEFSGTGTEQYF. The chain uses TRBV10-3 and TRBJ2-7; 9 positions agree with TRBD1. The CDR3 extends over 15 amino acids. Trimming removed 1 base from V and 10 bases from J; junction bases left unmatched: 11. Germline V gene sequence: CDR1 ENHRY, CDR2 SYGVKD.